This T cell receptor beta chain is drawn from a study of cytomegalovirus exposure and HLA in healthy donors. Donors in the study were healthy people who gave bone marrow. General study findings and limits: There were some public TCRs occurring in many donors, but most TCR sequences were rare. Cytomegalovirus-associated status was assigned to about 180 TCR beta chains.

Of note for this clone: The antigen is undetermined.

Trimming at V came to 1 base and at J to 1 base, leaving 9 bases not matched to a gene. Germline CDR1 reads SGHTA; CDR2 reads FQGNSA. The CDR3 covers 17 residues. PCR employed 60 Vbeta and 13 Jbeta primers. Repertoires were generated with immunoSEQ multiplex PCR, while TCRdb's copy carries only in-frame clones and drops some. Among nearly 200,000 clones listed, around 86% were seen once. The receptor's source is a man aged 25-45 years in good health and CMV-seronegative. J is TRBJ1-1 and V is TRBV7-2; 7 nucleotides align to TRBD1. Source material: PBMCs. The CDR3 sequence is CASSLVDRGRRNTEAFF. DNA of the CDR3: TGTGCCAGCAGCTTAGTTGATAGGGGGCGGAGGAACACTGAAGCTTTCTTT.